This T cell receptor (beta chain) was recovered during a study of T cell clonotyping in hematopoietic cell transplantation (dated by TCRdb to the early 2020s). Background on the whole study: Recipient samples taken before transplant were collected after cytoreduction. A total of over 130 blood samples were gathered in the study from approximately 32 consecutive transplant recipients along with their related donors. Patient recruitment ran from late 2015 to early 2017, and follow-up continued until late 2020 or death. The study at large found these results: The sample size was limited, and CD4 and CD8 repertoire contributions could not be separated because cells were not sorted. Donor and pretransplant recipient Inverse Simpson Index values predicted broader posttransplant TCR repertoire diversity. Just a small fraction of recipient repertoires overlapped with donor repertoires, and more than 95% appeared de novo at the given depth. A decrease in recipient TCR diversity was observed after transplant, and a progressive increase in pathologically expanded clonotypes was seen from day 30 to day 180.

The cysteine opens and the phenylalanine closes a CDR3 of 14 amino acids. Only the CDR3 DNA stays, 42 bases, in frame from base 1. In the germline V gene (reference sequence), CDR1 corresponds to LNHNV and CDR2 to YYDKDF. Germline trimming amounts to 3 bases on V and 7 bases on J, with 5 as the count of junction bases outside the gene matches. Concerning this clone itself: Its antigen target is currently unknown. There are no base qualities to consult, and no much larger clone falls within one base.

This specimen's time point label, per the study, means: recipient sample about 28 days before transplant, after cytoreduction. Blood samples were obtained from recipients approximately 28 days before transplant and at days 30, 100 and 180 after transplant. Nuclei Lysis Solution was used to extract genomic DNA from fresh or cryopreserved unfractionated peripheral blood mononuclear cells. The immunoSEQ assay, a bias-controlled multiplex PCR with V- and J-specific primers, was used to amplify TCR beta CDR3 regions from genomic DNA. In a second PCR step, the CDR3 amplicons were tagged with a proprietary barcode plus Illumina adapter sequences. An Illumina MiSeq instrument was used to sequence the CDR3 libraries. The paper's processing steps were these. Export and quality control were performed with immunoSEQ Analyzer 3.0, and downstream analyses were performed with R Bioconductor and Immunarch. Only productive rearrangements in the normalized downsampled data set were used to calculate repertoire metrics. Pathologically expanded clonotypes were defined as those larger than 5 templates in the normalized cohort. The Inverse Simpson Index was used to measure repertoire diversity. To capture all clonotypes, the CMV-specificity analyses were run on the non-normalized data set. TCRdb provides this immuneACCESS table in a form limited to in-frame rearrangements. Some clones are lacking; in checked studies, under half of them reflect an unresolved V gene, and why the rest are absent is not known. The V and J calls and clone size come from that table; D and trimming were worked out from the DNA. Within this sample are about 19,000 clones, with about 82% of them counted one time only. The ten largest make up under 9.5% of the sample.

The clonotype comes from a man between 45 and 60 years old with acute myeloid leukemia. Some clones in this sample may be carry-over from other donors' samples. The chain is made from TRBV15 and TRBJ1-2, with 10 middle bases fitting TRBD1. This sample comprised peripheral blood mononuclear cells, obtained before stem cell transplant. DNA sequence: TGTGCCACCAGCAGCTCCGGGACAGGGGCTGGCTACACCTTC. The translation is CATSSSGTGAGYTF.